This TCR beta chain was captured in a study of Ad26.COV2.S vaccination and SARS-CoV-2 variants. The study, taken as a whole, reports: Total responses of T cells may have been underestimated by the analyses of TCR breadth and depth. After vaccination, reports described spike-specific CD8+ and CD4+ T cell responses as showing substantial breadth. The study found similar non-spike TCR breadth in vaccine and placebo recipients.

Treatment in this sample: 19 received Ad26.COV2.S at low or high dose, single or two shots; roughly five received placebo; per-sample allocation not given. Repertoires come from day 63 after the first vaccine or placebo injection. With V trimmed by 7 bases and J by 5 bases, 10 bases remained unmatched. CDR3 length equals 14 residues. CDR1 MNHEY and CDR2 SVGAGI come from the germline V gene. TCRdb's copy holds only in-frame clones and misses some; the assay was immunoSEQ multiplex PCR. Of fewer than 400,000 clones listed, 90% are singletons. On this clone itself: Its antigen remains unidentified.

The sequences come from peripheral blood, collected in a trial of Ad26.COV2.S vaccine versus placebo. This chain links TRBV6-5 with TRBJ1-1; the match to TRBD1 covers 7 bases. The clonotype was recovered from a person between 18 and 60 years old who received the Ad26.COV2.S COVID-19 vaccine or a placebo. The chain's CDR3 is CASMSTGAWTEAFF. CDR3 nucleotide sequence: TGTGCCAGCATGTCAACAGGGGCCTGGACTGAAGCTTTCTTT.